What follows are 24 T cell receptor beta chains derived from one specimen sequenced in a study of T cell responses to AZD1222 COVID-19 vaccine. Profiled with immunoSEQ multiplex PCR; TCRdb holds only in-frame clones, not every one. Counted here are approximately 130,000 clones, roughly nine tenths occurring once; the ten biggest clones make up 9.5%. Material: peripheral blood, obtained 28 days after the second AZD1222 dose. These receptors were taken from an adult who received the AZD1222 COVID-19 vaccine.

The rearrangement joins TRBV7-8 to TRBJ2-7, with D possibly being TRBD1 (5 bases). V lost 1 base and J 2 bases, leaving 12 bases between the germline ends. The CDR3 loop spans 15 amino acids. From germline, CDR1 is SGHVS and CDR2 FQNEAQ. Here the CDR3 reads CASSLEWKTAYEQYF. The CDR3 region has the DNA TGTGCCAGCAGCTTAGAGTGGAAGACAGCCTACGAGCAGTACTTC.

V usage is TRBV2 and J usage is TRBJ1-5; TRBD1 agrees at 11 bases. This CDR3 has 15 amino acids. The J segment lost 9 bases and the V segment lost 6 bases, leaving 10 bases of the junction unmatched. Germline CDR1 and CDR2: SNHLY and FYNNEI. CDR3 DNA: TGTGCCAGCAGGGACGGGACAGGGGGTTTGGGGCCCCAGCATTTT. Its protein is CASRDGTGGLGPQHF. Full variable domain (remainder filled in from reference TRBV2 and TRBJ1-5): EPEVTQTPSHQVTQMGQEVILRCVPISNHLYFYWYRQILGQKVEFLVSFYNNEISEKSEIFDDQFSVERPDGSNFTLKIRSTKLEDSAMYFCASRDGTGGLGPQHFGDGTRLSIL.

The CDR3: CAWGLAVLGGQYF. DNA of the CDR3: TGTGCCTGGGGACTAGCGGTTCTCGGGGGGCAGTACTTC. The genes are TRBV30 and TRBJ2-7; TRBD2 agrees at 10 bases. The CDR3 sequence is 13 residues long. Per the germline V gene, CDR1 is GTSNPN and CDR2 is SVGIG (reference sequence). The ends lost 5 bases at V and 9 bases at J; junction bases unmatched: 10.

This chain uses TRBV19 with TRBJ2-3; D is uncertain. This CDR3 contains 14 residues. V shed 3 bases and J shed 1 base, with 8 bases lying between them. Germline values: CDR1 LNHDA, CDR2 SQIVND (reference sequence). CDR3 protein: CASSIPPGTDTQYF. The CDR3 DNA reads TGTGCCAGTAGTATCCCGCCCGGCACAGATACGCAGTATTTT. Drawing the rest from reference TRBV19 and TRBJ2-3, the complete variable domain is DGGITQSPKYLFRKEGQNVTLSCEQNLNHDAMYWYRQDPGQGLRLIYYSQIVNDFQKGDIAEGYSVSREKKESFPLTVTSAQKNPTAFYLCASSIPPGTDTQYFGPGTRLTVL.

Here the CDR3 reads CTSCVGTPNTGELFF. Written as DNA, the CDR3 is TGCACCAGCTGTGTGGGGACGCCGAACACCGGGGAGCTGTTTTTT. J is TRBJ2-2 and V is TRBV1. TRBV1 has pseudogene status. CDR3 length: 15 amino acids.

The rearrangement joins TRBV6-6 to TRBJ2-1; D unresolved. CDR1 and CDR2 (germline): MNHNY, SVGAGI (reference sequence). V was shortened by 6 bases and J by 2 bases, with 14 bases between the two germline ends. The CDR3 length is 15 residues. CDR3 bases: TGTGCCAGCAGCCCCATGTCTGGGCCCTACAATGAGCAGTTCTTC. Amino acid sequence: CASSPMSGPYNEQFF.

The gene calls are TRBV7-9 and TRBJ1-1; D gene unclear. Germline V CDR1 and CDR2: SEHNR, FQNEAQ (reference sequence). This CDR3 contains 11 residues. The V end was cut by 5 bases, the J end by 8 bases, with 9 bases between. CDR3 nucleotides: TGTGCCAGCAGCCTAACCGGGGAAGCTTTCTTT. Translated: CASSLTGEAFF.

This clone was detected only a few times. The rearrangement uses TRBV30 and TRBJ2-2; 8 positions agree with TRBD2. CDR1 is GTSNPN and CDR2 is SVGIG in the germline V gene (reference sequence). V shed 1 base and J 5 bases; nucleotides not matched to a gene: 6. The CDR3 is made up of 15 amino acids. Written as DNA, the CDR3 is TGTGCCTGGAGTGCAGCGGGAGAAGGAACCGGGGAGCTGTTTTTT. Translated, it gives CAWSAAGEGTGELFF.

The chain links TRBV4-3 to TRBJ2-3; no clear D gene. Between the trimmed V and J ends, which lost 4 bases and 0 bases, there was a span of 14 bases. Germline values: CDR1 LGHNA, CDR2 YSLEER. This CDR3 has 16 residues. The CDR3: CASSRTYSGSTDTQYF. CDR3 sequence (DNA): TGCGCCAGCAGCCGCACTTATTCCGGGAGCACAGATACGCAGTATTTT.

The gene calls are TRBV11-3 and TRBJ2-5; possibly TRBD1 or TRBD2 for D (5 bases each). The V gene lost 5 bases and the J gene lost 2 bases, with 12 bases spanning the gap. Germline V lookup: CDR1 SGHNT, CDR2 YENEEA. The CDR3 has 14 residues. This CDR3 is CASSLMGRQETQYF. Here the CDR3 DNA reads TGTGCCAGCAGCCTGATGGGACGGCAAGAGACCCAGTACTTC.

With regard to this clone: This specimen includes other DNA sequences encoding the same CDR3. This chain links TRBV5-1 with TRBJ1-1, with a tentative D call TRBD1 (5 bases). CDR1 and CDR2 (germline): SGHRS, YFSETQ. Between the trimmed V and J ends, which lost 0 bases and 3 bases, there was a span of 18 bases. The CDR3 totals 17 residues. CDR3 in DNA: TGCGCCAGCAGCTTGGAAGGCCGGCAGGGTGCCCACACTGAAGCTTTCTTT. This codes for CASSLEGRQGAHTEAFF.

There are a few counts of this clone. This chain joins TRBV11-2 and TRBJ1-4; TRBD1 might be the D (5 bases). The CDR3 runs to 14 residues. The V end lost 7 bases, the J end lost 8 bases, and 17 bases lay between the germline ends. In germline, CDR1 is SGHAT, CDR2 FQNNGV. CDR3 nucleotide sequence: TGTGCCAGCACCCCCGGGGCGCGGTGGGAAAAACTGTTTTTT. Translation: CASTPGARWEKLFF. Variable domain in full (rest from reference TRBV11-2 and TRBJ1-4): EAGVAQSPRYKIIEKRQSVAFWCNPISGHATLYWYQQILGQGPKLLIQFQNNGVVDDSQLPKDRFSAERLKGVDSTLKIQPAKLEDSAVYLCASTPGARWEKLFFGSGTQLSVL.

This chain's CDR3 is CASMGIPNSPLHF. CDR3 coding DNA: TGTGCCAGCATGGGGATTCCTAATTCACCCCTCCACTTT. J is TRBJ1-6 and V is TRBV12-3 or TRBV12-4, with D uncertain. This CDR3 spans 13 amino acids. V lost 7 bases and J lost 6, with 10 bases in between.

CDR3 loop: CASSLRDLTSTNEKLFF. For the CDR3, the DNA is TGTGCCAGCAGCTTGCGGGACCTTACGAGTACTAATGAAAAACTGTTTTTT. The chain employs TRBV7-6 and TRBJ1-4, with D perhaps matching TRBD1 (5 bases). Per germline, CDR1 SGHVS and CDR2 FNYEAQ. Between the trimmed V and J ends, which lost 3 bases and 2 bases, there was a span of 16 bases. The CDR3 has 17 amino acids.

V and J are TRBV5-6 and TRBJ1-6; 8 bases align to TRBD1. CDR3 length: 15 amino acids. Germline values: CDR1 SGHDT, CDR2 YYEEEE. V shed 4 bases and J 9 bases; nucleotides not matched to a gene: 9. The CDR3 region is CASSVRTGQSSPLHF. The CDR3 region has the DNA TGTGCCAGCAGCGTAAGGACAGGGCAGAGTTCACCCCTCCACTTT.

The CDR3 DNA sequence: TGTGCCAGCAGCCCGGGGACTAGCGGTCAGTTCTTC. Protein sequence: CASSPGTSGQFF. The chain recombines TRBV4-2 with TRBJ2-1, with 11 bases matching TRBD2. Unmatched junction bases numbered 3, after V lost 4 bases and J lost 13 bases. Per germline, CDR1 LGHNA and CDR2 YNFKEQ. The CDR3 has 12 residues.

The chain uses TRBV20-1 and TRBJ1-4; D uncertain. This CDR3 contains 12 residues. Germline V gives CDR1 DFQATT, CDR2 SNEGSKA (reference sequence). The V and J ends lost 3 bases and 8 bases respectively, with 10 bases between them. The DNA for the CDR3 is TGCAGTGCTAGTCGGACCGGAGAAAAACTGTTTTTT. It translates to CSASRTGEKLFF.

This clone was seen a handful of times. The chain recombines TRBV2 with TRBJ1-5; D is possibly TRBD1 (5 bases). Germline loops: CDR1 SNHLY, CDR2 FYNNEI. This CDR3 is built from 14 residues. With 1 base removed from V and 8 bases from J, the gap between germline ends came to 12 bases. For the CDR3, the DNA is TGTGCCAGCAGTGAAGAGTCGGGAGGGGAGCCCCAGCATTTT. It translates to CASSEESGGEPQHF.

CDR3 DNA sequence: TGTGCCAGCAGCTTGGGGGACAGCTATGGCTACACCTTC. It yields the protein CASSLGDSYGYTF. The V gene is TRBV5-8, the J gene TRBJ1-2, with 7 bases identical to TRBD1. The V gene end was trimmed by 0 bases and the J gene end by 4 bases; junction bases not matched to a gene: 0. This CDR3 contains 13 residues. The germline V gene has CDR1 SGHTS and CDR2 YDEGEE.

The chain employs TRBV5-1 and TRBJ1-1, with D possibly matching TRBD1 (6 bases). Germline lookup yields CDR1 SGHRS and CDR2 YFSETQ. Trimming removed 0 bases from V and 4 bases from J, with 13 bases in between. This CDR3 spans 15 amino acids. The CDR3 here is CASSLAGGQVTEAFF. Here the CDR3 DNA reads TGCGCCAGCAGCTTGGCCGGGGGGCAAGTCACTGAAGCTTTCTTT.

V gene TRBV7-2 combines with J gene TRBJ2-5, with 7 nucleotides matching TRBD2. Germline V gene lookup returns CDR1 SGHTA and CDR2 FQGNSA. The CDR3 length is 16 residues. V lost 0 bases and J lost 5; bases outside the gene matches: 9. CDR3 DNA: TGTGCCAGCAGCTTAGCGTTGGGAGGGGTTCGGGAGACCCAGTACTTC. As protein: CASSLALGGVRETQYF.

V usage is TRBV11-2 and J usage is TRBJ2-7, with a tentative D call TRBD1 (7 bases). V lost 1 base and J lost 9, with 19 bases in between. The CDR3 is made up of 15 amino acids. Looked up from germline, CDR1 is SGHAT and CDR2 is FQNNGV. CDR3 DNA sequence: TGTGCCAGCAGCTTAGTGTCCCAGGGGGGTCCATGGCAGTACTTC. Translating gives CASSLVSQGGPWQYF.

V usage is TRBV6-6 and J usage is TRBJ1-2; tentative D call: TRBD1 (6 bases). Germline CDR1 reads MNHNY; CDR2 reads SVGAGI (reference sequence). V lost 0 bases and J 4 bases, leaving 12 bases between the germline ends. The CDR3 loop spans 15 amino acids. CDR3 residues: CASSYSTGAGYGYTF. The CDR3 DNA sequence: TGTGCCAGCAGTTACTCTACGGGGGCAGGCTATGGCTACACCTTC.

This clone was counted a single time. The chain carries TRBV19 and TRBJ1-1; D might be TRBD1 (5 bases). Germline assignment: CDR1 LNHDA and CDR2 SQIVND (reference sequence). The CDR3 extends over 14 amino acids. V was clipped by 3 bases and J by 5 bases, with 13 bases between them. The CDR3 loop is CASSIPGGATEAFF. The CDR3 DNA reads TGTGCCAGTAGTATCCCGGGAGGGGCAACTGAAGCTTTCTTT.